This TCR beta chain was sequenced during a study of T cell repertoires in cytomegalovirus infection. Study background: TCR beta signatures that were public indicated CMV infection and matching HLA type. Findings of the study overall: The study found HLA-C-restricted CMV-specific TCR beta clonotypes dominating the ex vivo response. Totalled public TCR beta family frequency picked out people who carried CMV plus the relevant HLA.

MiXCR, run by TCRdb on the reads, gives a single entry per CDR3 protein. The sample lists approximately 750,000 distinct CDR3 sequences, 35% to 45% seen once, with about 2.8% in the top ten. The table lists this clonotype with a few counts. Its antigen is unidentified. Sequencing was done on a sample of PBMCs. The clonotype was recovered from a human donor in good health (CMV status not recorded). Some clones in this sample may be carry-over from other donors' samples.

The CDR3 coding sequence is TGTGCCAGCAGCTCCCCCGGGGGGGAAGAGGGCTACGAGCAGTACTTC. Translated: CASSSPGGEEGYEQYF. The chain has TRBV6-1 and TRBJ2-7; 8 bases map to TRBD2. Germline V gene data show CDR1 as MNHNS and CDR2 as SASEGT. This CDR3 contains 16 residues. Germline trimming cut 6 bases from V and 3 bases from J; bases unmatched to any gene: 13.